The entry below gives a single TCR beta chain sequence along with its context. The antigen remains undetermined. This entry is derived from a study of T cell repertoires in cytomegalovirus infection. Study results and caveats: HLA-C-restricted CMV clonotypes gave the most frequent clonotype in two of eight donors.

Each CDR3 protein gets one entry after TCRdb re-called the reads with MiXCR. The repertoire consists of about 310,000 distinct CDR3 sequences, with around 10% occurring once and the leading ten covering less than 3%. Sample: PBMCs. The TCR sequence derives from a human donor in good health (CMV status not recorded). Some clones in this sample may be carry-over from other donors' samples.

The CDR3 nucleotides read TGCAGCGTTGGGACAATCGGCAATCAGCCCCAGCATTTT. Its protein is CSVGTIGNQPQHF. The chain has TRBV29-1 and TRBJ1-5, with a possible D match to TRBD1 (5 bases). Trimming left V 4 bases short and J 2 bases short, with 9 bases between. The germline CDR1 and CDR2 sequences are SQVTM and ANQGSEA. The CDR3 totals 13 residues. Complete variable domain (other parts from reference TRBV29-1 and TRBJ1-5): SAVISQKPSRDICQRGTSLTIQCQVDSQVTMMFWYRQQPGQSLTLIATANQGSEATYESGFVIDKFPISRPNLTFSTLTVSNMSPEDSSIYLCSVGTIGNQPQHFGDGTRLSIL.